This T cell receptor (beta chain) came from a study of blood T cell repertoires in COVID-19. The wider study: Samples representing acute and convalescent COVID-19 were sourced from the United States, Italy and Spain. PBMCs, B-cell-depleted T cells, or T cells were the source of the cDNA or gDNA that made up the material.

This CDR3 is 16 amino acids long. V lost 7 bases, J lost 0 bases, and 11 bases stayed unmatched. Germline CDR1 is SNHLY and CDR2 is FYNNEI. Original data processing: Amplification from reference gene primers served as the basis for estimated nucleated cell counts. The data were produced by immunoSEQ multiplex PCR, yet TCRdb's version contains in-frame clones alone and is incomplete. V and J calls and clone size are those listed in that table; D and trimming were worked out from the DNA. The sample includes fewer than 650,000 clones, around 90% seen only once; the top ten take less than 9%. This chain connects TRBV2 to TRBJ1-2, with 7 bases matching TRBD1. The sequence was obtained from a woman between 45 and 65 years old with COVID-19, enrolled during active disease. Sequenced material: peripheral blood. Here the CDR3 DNA reads TGTGCCAGCATCTACGGACAGGCGGCGGCTAACTATGGCTACACCTTC. Residues: CASIYGQAAANYGYTF.